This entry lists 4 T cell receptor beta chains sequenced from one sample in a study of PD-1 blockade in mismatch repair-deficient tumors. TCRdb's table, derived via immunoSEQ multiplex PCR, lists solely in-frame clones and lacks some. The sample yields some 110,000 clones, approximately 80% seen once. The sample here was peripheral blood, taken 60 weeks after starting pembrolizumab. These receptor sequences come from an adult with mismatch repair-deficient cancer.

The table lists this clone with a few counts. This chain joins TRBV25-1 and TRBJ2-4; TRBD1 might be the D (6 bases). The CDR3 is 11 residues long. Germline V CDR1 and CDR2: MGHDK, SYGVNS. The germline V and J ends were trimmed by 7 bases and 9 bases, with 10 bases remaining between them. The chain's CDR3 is CASIQGSIQYF. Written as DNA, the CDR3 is TGTGCCAGCATACAGGGATCCATTCAGTACTTC.

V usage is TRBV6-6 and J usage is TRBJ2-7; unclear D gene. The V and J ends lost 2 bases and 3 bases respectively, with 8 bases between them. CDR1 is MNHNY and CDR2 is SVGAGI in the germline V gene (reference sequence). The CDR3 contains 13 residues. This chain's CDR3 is CASSYRADYEQYF. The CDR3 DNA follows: TGTGCCAGCAGTTACAGGGCGGACTACGAGCAGTACTTC.

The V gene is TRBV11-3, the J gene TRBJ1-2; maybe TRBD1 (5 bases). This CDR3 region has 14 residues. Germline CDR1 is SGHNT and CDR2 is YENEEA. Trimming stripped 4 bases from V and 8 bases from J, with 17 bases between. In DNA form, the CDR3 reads TGTGCCAGCAGCTCTCCAGGGACGACTTTGGGCTACACCTTC. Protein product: CASSSPGTTLGYTF.

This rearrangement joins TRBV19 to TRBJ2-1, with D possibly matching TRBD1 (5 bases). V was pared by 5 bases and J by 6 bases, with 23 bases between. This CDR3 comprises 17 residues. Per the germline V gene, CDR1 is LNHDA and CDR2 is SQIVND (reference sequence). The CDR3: CASSPQGKVGAVNEQFF. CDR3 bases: TGTGCCAGTAGTCCCCAGGGAAAGGTAGGGGCGGTCAATGAGCAGTTCTTC.